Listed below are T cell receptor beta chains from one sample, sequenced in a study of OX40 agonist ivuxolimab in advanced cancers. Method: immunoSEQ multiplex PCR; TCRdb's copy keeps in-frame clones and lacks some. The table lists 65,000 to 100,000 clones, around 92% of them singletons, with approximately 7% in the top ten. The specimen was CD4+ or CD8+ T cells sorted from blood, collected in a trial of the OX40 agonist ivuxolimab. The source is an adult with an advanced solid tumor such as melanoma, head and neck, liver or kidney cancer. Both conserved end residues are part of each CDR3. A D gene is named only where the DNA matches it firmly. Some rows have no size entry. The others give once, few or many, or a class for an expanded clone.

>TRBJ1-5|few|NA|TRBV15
TGTGCCACCAGCAGAGTTCAGGGGAATCAGCCCCAGCATTTT
CATSRVQGNQPQHF
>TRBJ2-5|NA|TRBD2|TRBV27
TGTGCCAGCAGTTGGGGACTAGCGGGAGCCAGTAAGACCCAGTACTTC
CASSWGLAGASKTQYF
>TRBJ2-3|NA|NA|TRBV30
TGTGCCTGGAGTGGGGGAACAGATACGCAGTATTTT
CAWSGGTDTQYF
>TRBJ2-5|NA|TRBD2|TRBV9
TGTGCCAGCAGCGCGCTAGCGGGAGTGGGGGAGACCCAGTACTTC
CASSALAGVGETQYF
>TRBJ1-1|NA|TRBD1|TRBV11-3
TGTGCCAGCAGCTTGTCAGGGGGACCGGACACTGAAGCTTTCTTT
CASSLSGGPDTEAFF
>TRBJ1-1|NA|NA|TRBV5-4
TGTGCCAGCAGCCCCCCCCAGGGCGCGAACACTGAAGCTTTCTTT
CASSPPQGANTEAFF
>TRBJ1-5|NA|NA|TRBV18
TGTGCCAGCTCAGCCACAGGGTTGTTCAACCAGCCCCAGCATTTT
CASSATGLFNQPQHF
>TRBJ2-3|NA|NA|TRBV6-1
TGTGCCAGCAGTCCACTTAGGGGAACAGATACGCAGTATTTT
CASSPLRGTDTQYF
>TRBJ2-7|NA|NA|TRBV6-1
TGTGCCAGCAGCGCAGGACATGGAAGTATCTACGAGCAGTACTTC
CASSAGHGSIYEQYF
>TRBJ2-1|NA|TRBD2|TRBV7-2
TGTGCCAGCACCACGTGGGCGGGAGTTTACAATGAGCAGTTCTTC
CASTTWAGVYNEQFF
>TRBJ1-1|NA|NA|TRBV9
TGTGCCAGCAGCGCCACCGACGGTGCCTCCACTGAAGCTTTCTTT
CASSATDGASTEAFF
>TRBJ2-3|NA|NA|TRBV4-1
TGCGCCAGCAGCCGGGCCGGGTTGGTTTTGTTGACAGATACGCAGTATTTT
CASSRAGLVLLTDTQYF
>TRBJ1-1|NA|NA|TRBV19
TGTGCCAGTAGTCCGGGGACCTTTCGTAACACTGAAGCTTTCTTT
CASSPGTFRNTEAFF
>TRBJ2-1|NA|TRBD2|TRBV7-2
TGTGCCAGCAGCCAAGGACTAGGCAATGAGCAGTTCTTC
CASSQGLGNEQFF
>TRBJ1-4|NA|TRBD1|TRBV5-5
TGTGCCAGCAGCAGGGGACAGATAAATGAAAAACTGTTTTTT
CASSRGQINEKLFF
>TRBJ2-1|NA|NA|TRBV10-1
TGCGCCAGCAGTAAACTAGGGGATGAGCAGTTCTTC
CASSKLGDEQFF
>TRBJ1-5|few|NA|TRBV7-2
TGTGCCAGCAGCGTACAGGCTCAGCCCCAGCATTTT
CASSVQAQPQHF
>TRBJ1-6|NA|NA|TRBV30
TGTGCCGGAAGGGGGTTGTATAATTCACCCCTCCACTTT
CAGRGLYNSPLHF
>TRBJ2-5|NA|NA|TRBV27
TGTGCCAGCAGCCCCAGGAGGGGTAACCAAGAGACCCAGTACTTC
CASSPRRGNQETQYF
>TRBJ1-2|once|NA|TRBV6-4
TGTGCCAGCAGTGAGCCGGGGCCAGGCTACACCTTC
CASSEPGPGYTF
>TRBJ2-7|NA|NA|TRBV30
TGTGCCTGGAGTGTAGGATCTCCCTCGACCTACGAGCAGTACTTC
CAWSVGSPSTYEQYF
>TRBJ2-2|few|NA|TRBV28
TGTGCCAGTGTAGAGTACACCGGGGAGCTGTTTTTT
CASVEYTGELFF
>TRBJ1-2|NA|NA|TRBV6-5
TGTGCCAGCAGCCTGGACAACCTCTATGGCTACATCTTC
CASSLDNLYGYIF
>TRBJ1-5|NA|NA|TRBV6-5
TGTGCCAGCAGTGCGAATAGCAATCAGCCCCAGCATTTT
CASSANSNQPQHF
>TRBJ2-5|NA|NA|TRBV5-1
TGCGCCAGCTGGGACTGGAGGACGAAAGAGACCCAGTACTTC
CASWDWRTKETQYF
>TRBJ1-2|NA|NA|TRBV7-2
TGTGCCAGCAGCTTAGCAACGGGAAAGTTTTCTAACTATGGCTACACCTTC
CASSLATGKFSNYGYTF
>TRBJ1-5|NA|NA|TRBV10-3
TGTGCCATCAGTGAGGGGGGGATTGGGACCCAGCATTTT
CAISEGGIGTQHF
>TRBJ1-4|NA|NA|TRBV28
TGTGCCAGCAGTGTCCTAGATGCGCGAACTAATGAAAAACTGTTTTTT
CASSVLDARTNEKLFF
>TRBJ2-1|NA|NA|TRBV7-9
TGTGCCAGCAGCTTAGCGGGAGCTACCTACAATGAGCAGTTCTTC
CASSLAGATYNEQFF